The T cell receptor (beta chain) under discussion was sequenced for a study of blood T cell repertoires in COVID-19. In the study overall: Sample material is recorded as cDNA or gDNA derived from T cells, B-cell-depleted T cells, or PBMCs.

This clone has a single count. Here immunoSEQ multiplex PCR was the method, and the copy in TCRdb shows in-frame clones only, minus some. The sample comprises some 80,000 clones, roughly 88% of which are singletons, and approximately 2.5% rests with the top ten. Trimming left V 0 bases short and J 0 bases short, with 22 bases between. Germline CDR1 reads MNHEY; CDR2 reads SVGEGT. The CDR3 loop spans 20 amino acids. The rearrangement joins TRBV6-2 or TRBV6-3 to TRBJ2-3, with D possibly matching TRBD2 (7 bases). The sequenced material came from peripheral blood. The clonotype comes from a human donor in a cohort sampled during active COVID-19. This CDR3 reads CASSYSMGRGATVSTDTQYF. CDR3 nucleotide sequence: TGTGCCAGCAGTTACTCGATGGGACGGGGGGCGACGGTTAGCACAGATACGCAGTATTTT.